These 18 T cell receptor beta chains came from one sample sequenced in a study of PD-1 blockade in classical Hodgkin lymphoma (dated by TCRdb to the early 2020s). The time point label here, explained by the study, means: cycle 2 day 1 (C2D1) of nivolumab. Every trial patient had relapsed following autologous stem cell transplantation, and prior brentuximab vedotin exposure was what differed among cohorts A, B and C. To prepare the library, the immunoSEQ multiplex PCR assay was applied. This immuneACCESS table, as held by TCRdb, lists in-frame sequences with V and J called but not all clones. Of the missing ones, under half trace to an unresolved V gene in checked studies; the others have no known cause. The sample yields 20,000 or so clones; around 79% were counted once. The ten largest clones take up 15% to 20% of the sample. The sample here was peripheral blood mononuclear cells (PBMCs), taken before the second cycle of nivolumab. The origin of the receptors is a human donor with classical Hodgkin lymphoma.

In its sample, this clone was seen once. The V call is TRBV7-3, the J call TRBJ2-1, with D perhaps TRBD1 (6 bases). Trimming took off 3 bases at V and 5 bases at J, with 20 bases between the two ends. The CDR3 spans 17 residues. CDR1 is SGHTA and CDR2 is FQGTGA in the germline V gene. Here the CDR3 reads CASSLGPPGAQDNEQFF. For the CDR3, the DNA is TGTGCCAGCAGCTTGGGCCCCCCAGGGGCTCAAGACAATGAGCAGTTCTTC.

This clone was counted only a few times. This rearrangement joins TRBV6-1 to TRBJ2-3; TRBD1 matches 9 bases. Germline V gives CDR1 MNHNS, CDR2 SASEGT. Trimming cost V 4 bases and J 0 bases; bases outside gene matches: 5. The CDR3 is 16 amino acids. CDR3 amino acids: CASSARQGGSTDTQYF. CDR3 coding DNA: TGTGCCAGCAGTGCCCGACAGGGGGGTAGCACAGATACGCAGTATTTT.

The CDR3 loop reads CASSSSGLAGETQYF. CDR3 bases: TGTGCCAGTAGTAGTTCGGGACTAGCGGGAGAGACCCAGTACTTC. V usage is TRBV19 and J usage is TRBJ2-5; 12 positions agree with TRBD2. V lost 4 bases to trimming and J lost 4 bases; unmatched junction nucleotides: 4. This CDR3 is 15 amino acids long. Germline CDR1 reads LNHDA; CDR2 reads SQIVND (reference sequence). Complete variable domain (other parts from reference TRBV19 and TRBJ2-5): DGGITQSPKYLFRKEGQNVTLSCEQNLNHDAMYWYRQDPGQGLRLIYYSQIVNDFQKGDIAEGYSVSREKKESFPLTVTSAQKNPTAFYLCASSSSGLAGETQYFGPGTRLLVL.

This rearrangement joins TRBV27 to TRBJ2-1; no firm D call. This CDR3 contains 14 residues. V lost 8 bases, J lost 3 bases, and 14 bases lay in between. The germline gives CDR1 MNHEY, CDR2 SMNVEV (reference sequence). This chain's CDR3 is CASRPGFNYNEQFF. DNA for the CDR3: TGTGCCAGCCGCCCGGGCTTCAACTACAATGAGCAGTTCTTC.

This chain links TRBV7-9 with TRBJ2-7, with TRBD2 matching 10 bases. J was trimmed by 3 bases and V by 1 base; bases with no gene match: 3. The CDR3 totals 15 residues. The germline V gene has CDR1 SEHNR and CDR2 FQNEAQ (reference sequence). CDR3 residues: CASSLGASGSYEQYF. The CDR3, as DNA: TGTGCCAGCAGCTTAGGGGCTAGCGGGAGCTACGAGCAGTACTTC. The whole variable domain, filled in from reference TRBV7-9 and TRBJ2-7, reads DTGVSQNPRHKITKRGQNVTFRCDPISEHNRLYWYRQTLGQGPEFLTYFQNEAQLEKSRLLSDRFSAERPKGSFSTLEIQRTEQGDSAMYLCASSLGASGSYEQYFGPGTRLTVT.

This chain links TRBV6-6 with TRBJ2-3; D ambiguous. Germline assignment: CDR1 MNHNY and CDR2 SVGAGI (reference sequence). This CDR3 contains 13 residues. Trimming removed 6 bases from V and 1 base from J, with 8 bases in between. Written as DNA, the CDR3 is TGTGCCAGCAGCTGGGCAGGCACAGATACGCAGTATTTT. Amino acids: CASSWAGTDTQYF.

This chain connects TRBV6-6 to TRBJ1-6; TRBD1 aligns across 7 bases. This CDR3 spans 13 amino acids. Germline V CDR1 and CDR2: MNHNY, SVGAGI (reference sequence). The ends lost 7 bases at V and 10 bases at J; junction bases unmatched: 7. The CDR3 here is CASKTGSRSPLHF. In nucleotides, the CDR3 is TGTGCCAGCAAGACAGGGTCGAGGTCACCCCTCCACTTT.

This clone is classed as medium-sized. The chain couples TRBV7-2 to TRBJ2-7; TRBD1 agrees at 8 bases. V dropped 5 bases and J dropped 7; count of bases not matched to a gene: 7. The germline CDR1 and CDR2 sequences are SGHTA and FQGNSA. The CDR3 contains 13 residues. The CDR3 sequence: CASSDRGKEEQYF. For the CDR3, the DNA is TGTGCCAGCAGCGACAGGGGTAAGGAGGAGCAGTACTTC.

Here the CDR3 DNA reads TGCAGCTGTAGCGGTTTAGCCAAAAACATTCAGTACTTC. It yields the protein CSCSGLAKNIQYF. The chain employs TRBV29-1 and TRBJ2-4, with D maybe TRBD2 (6 bases). V lost 8 bases and J 0 bases, leaving 11 bases between the germline ends. CDR3 size: 13 residues. CDR1 and CDR2 (germline): SQVTM, ANQGSEA.

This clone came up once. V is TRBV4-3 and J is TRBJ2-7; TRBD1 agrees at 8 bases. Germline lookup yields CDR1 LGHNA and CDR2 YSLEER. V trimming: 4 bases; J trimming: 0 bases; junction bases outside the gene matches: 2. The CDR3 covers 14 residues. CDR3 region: CASSRDRSSYEQYF. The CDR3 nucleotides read TGCGCCAGCAGCCGGGACAGGAGCTCCTACGAGCAGTACTTC.

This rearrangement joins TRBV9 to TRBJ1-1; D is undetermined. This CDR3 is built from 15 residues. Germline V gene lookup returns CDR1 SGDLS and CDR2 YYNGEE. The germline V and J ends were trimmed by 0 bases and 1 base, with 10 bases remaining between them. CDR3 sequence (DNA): TGTGCCAGCAGCGTAGCCGGCAGCTGGAACACTGAAGCTTTCTTT. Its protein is CASSVAGSWNTEAFF.

DNA of the CDR3: TGTGCCAGCAGCTCCGGGACAGGAGCAGATACGCAGTATTTT. Translating gives CASSSGTGADTQYF. This chain links TRBV13 with TRBJ2-3; 8 nucleotides align to TRBD1. This CDR3 has 14 amino acids. Germline V lookup: CDR1 PRHDT, CDR2 FYEKMQ (reference sequence). After removal of 4 bases from V and 4 bases from J, the junction contained 4 bases not matched to a gene.

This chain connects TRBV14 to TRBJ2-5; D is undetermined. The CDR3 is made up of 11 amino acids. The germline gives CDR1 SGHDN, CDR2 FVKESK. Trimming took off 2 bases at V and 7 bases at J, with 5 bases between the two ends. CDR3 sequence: CASSQKVTQYF. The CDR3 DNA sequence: TGTGCCAGCAGCCAAAAGGTGACCCAGTACTTC.

The CDR3 DNA is TGTGCCATCAGTGAGGTTCCGGGACAGGGGGCAGACTATGGCTACACCTTC. It codes for CAISEVPGQGADYGYTF. The V call is TRBV10-3, the J call TRBJ1-2; the match to TRBD1 covers 12 bases. J gave up 3 bases and V 2 bases, and 7 bases lay outside the gene matches. CDR3 length equals 17 residues. Germline CDR1 is ENHRY and CDR2 is SYGVKD.

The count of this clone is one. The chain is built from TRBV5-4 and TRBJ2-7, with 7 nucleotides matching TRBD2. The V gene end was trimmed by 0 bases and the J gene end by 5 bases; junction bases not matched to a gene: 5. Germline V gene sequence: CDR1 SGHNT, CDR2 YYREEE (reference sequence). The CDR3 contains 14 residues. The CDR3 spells CASSLVAGRDEQYF. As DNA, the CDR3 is TGTGCCAGCAGCTTGGTGGCAGGGAGGGACGAGCAGTACTTC. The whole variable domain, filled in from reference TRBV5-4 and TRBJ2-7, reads ETGVTQSPTHLIKTRGQQVTLRCSSQSGHNTVSWYQQALGQGPQFIFQYYREEENGRGNFPPRFSGLQFPNYSSELNVNALELDDSALYLCASSLVAGRDEQYFGPGTRLTVT.

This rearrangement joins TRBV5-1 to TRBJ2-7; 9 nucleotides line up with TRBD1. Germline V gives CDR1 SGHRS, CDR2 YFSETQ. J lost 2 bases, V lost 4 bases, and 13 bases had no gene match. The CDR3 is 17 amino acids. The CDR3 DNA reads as TGCGCCAGCAGCCCGCGGCCGGACAGGGGACGGCCCTACGAGCAGTACTTC. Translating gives CASSPRPDRGRPYEQYF. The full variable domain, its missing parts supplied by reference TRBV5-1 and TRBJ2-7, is KAGVTQTPRYLIKTRGQQVTLSCSPISGHRSVSWYQQTPGQGLQFLFEYFSETQRNKGNFPGRFSGRQFSNSRSEMNVSTLELGDSALYLCASSPRPDRGRPYEQYFGPGTRLTVT.

The CDR3 sequence: CAISGQGGETQYF. Here the CDR3 DNA reads TGTGCCATCAGCGGACAGGGGGGAGAGACCCAGTACTTC. V is TRBV10-3 and J is TRBJ2-5; 10 nucleotides match TRBD1. The junction had 2 bases not matched to a gene; V was cut back by 6 bases and J by 4 bases. This CDR3 contains 13 residues. CDR1 is ENHRY and CDR2 is SYGVKD in the germline V gene.

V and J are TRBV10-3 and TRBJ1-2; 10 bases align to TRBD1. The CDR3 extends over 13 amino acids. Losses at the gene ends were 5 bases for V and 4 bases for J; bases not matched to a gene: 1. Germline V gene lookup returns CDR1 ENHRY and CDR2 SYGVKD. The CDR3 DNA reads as TGTGCCATCAGTAGGGACAGGGGCTATGGCTACACCTTC. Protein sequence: CAISRDRGYGYTF.